This T cell receptor beta chain came from a study of siplizumab effects on memory and regulatory T cells. Overall study results and limits: On average, roughly 69% of mappable alloreactive CD4+ clones were Treg-derived under siplizumab, against about 25% in controls. Siplizumab significantly reduced alloreactive sequences traceable to unstimulated CD4+ memory cells.

As concerns this clone: Its specificity is unknown.

The method was immunoSEQ multiplex PCR; TCRdb's version includes in-frame clones alone and lacks a portion of them. The data hold tens of thousands of clones, with 94% observed a single time. The CDR3 is 19 amino acids. With V trimmed by 2 bases and J by 5 bases, 16 bases remained unmatched. CDR1 is SGHTS, CDR2 YDEGEE, per germline. The chain carries TRBV5-8 and TRBJ1-2; 12 bases match TRBD1. This receptor was taken from a human donor in good health. Sequencing was carried out using non-Treg CD4+ T cells sorted from blood. CDR3 sequence: CASSLALGQGASLAYGYTF. The CDR3 DNA reads TGTGCCAGCAGCTTAGCACTGGGACAGGGGGCATCATTGGCTTATGGCTACACCTTC.